The 7 T cell receptor beta chains below all came from one sample that was sequenced in a study of blood T cell repertoires in COVID-19. Assay: immunoSEQ multiplex PCR; the TCRdb copy retains only in-frame clones and omits some. This sample has about 70,000 clones; approximately 86% occur once, and the top ten carry 3% to 5%. The sample taken for sequencing was peripheral blood. The source is a man in his 70s with active COVID-19.

The J gene is TRBJ2-4, the V gene TRBV4-1; tentative D call: TRBD2 (5 bases). The CDR3 covers 14 residues. V lost 1 base, J lost 9 bases, and 13 bases lay in between. Germline CDR1 is MGHRA and CDR2 is YSYEKL. The CDR3 bases are TGCGCCAGCAGCCAAGTGGCGGGTGCGGGCATTCAGTACTTC. Residues: CASSQVAGAGIQYF.

The rearrangement joins TRBV4-2 to TRBJ1-2; 8 nucleotides match TRBD1. This CDR3 is built from 16 residues. Germline V gene sequence: CDR1 LGHNA, CDR2 YNFKEQ. The V segment lost 0 bases and the J segment 8 bases; nucleotides outside the gene matches: 11. The CDR3 DNA sequence: TGTGCCAGCAGCCAAGACCCGACAGGGGCCCCTAGGGGCTACACCTTC. Protein: CASSQDPTGAPRGYTF.

V and J are TRBV18 and TRBJ2-1; 9 bases map to TRBD1. CDR1 is KGHSH, CDR2 LQKENI, per germline. This CDR3 is 15 amino acids long. The V and J ends lost 3 bases and 4 bases, in that order; junction bases with no gene match: 4. Written as DNA, the CDR3 is TGTGCCAGCTCACCCCCGGGACAGGGATACAATGAGCAGTTCTTC. Amino acid sequence: CASSPPGQGYNEQFF.

V and J are TRBV3-1 (or the pseudogene TRBV3-2) and TRBJ2-3; 10 bases line up with TRBD2. Losses at the gene ends were 6 bases for V and 5 bases for J; bases not matched to a gene: 5. Germline CDR1 LGHDT, CDR2 YNNKEL (reference sequence). This CDR3 region has 14 residues. CDR3 DNA: TGTGCCAGCAGGCTAGCGGGAGTGGGAGATACGCAGTATTTT. Protein product: CASRLAGVGDTQYF.

This chain links TRBV5-1 with TRBJ2-7; 13 nucleotides align to TRBD2. The germline V gene encodes CDR1 SGHRS and CDR2 YFSETQ. CDR3 size: 16 residues. V was clipped by 0 bases and J by 5 bases; unmatched bases: 5. Here the CDR3 DNA reads TGCGCCAGCAGCTTGGCCGGGACTAGCGGGAAGGACGAGCAGTACTTC. It translates to CASSLAGTSGKDEQYF.

The V gene is TRBV5-4, the J gene TRBJ2-7; tentative D call: TRBD1 (6 bases). With 0 bases removed from V and 1 base from J, the gap between germline ends came to 11 bases. This CDR3 has 15 residues. The germline V gene encodes CDR1 SGHNT and CDR2 YYREEE (reference sequence). The CDR3 DNA reads as TGTGCCAGCAGCTTGGTTGGGGGCCCTTCCTACGAGCAGTACTTC. Translation gives CASSLVGGPSYEQYF.

The chain has TRBV14 and TRBJ2-3, with TRBD2 as a possible D gene (6 bases). The CDR3 runs to 13 residues. Germline-derived CDR1 and CDR2 are SGHDN and FVKESK. Deletions cut 4 bases from V and 4 bases from J, with 9 bases between. CDR3 protein: CASSPPGADTQYF. The CDR3 DNA sequence: TGTGCCAGCAGCCCCCCGGGGGCAGATACGCAGTATTTT.